This T cell receptor beta chain was identified in a study of cytomegalovirus exposure and HLA in healthy donors. Notes on the study in general: Among TCR sequences, most were rare, though some public TCRs appeared in many donors. Researchers reported that a few CMV-associated chains were confirmed in vitro as CMV antigen-specific. Sequencing had likely introduced a cluster of highly shared sequence variants as an artifact.

Germline V gives CDR1 SGHRS, CDR2 YFSETQ. V shed 1 base and J 0 bases; nucleotides not matched to a gene: 6. This CDR3 has 16 residues. This clone was observed a few times. Its antigen is not known. The primer mix had 60 Vbeta and 13 Jbeta primers. Sequencing was performed with immunoSEQ multiplex PCR; in TCRdb, only in-frame clones are kept and a portion is missing. The sample yields under 95,000 clones, over 60% seen once. The chain links TRBV5-1 to TRBJ1-2; 7 bases map to TRBD1. The origin of this receptor is a male donor in good health and CMV-seronegative. Source material: PBMCs. The chain's CDR3 is CASSLMWDRANYGYTF. For the CDR3, the DNA is TGCGCCAGCAGCTTGATGTGGGACAGAGCTAACTATGGCTACACCTTC.